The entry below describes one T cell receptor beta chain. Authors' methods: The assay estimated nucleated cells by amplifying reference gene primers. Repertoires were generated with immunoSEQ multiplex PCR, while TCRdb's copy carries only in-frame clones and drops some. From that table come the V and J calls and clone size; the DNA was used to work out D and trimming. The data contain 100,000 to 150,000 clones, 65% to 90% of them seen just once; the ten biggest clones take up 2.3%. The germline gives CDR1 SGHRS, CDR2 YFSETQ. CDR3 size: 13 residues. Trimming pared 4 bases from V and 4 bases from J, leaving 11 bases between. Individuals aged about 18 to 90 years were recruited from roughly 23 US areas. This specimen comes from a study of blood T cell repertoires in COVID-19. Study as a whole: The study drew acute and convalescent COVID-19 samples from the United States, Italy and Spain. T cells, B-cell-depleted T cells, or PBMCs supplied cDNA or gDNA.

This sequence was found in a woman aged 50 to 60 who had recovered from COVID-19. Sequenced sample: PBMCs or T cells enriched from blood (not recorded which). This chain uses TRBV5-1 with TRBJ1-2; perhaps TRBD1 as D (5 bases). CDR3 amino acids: CASSPPGLYGYTF. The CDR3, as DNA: TGCGCCAGCAGCCCACCGGGACTCTATGGCTACACCTTC.